Below are 19 T cell receptor beta chains sequenced from a single sample in a study of blood T cells in healthy people across ages. It was with a sample-barcoded 5' primer and a J-beta primer mix that a second PCR of about 7 to 12 cycles was run. TCRdb re-called the 5' RACE reads with MiXCR, one entry per CDR3 protein. The data show 1.5 million or so distinct CDR3 sequences, around two fifths seen once. Sample: blood. These receptors were taken from a woman younger than 35 in good health.

This clonotype occurred a few times. The V gene is TRBV21-1, the J gene TRBJ2-7. TRBV21-1 is designated a pseudogene. This CDR3 has 12 amino acids. This chain's CDR3 is CAKADSSYEQYF. The DNA for the CDR3 is TGTGCCAAGGCGGACAGCTCCTACGAGCAGTACTTC.

This clonotype was observed a few times. V and J are TRBV28 and TRBJ1-4; D remains ambiguous. Trimming left V 0 bases short and J 8 bases short, with 10 bases between. There are 14 residues in the CDR3. The germline V gene has CDR1 MDHEN and CDR2 SYDVKM. The CDR3, as DNA: TGTGCCAGCAGTTTATGGGGTCCTGACGAAAAACTGTTTTTT. This sequence encodes CASSLWGPDEKLFF.

The rearrangement links TRBV4-1 to TRBJ2-1, with D possibly called TRBD1 or TRBD2 (5 bases each). The CDR3 is 16 residues long. V gave up 0 bases and J gave up 6 bases, with 15 bases separating them. The germline V gene has CDR1 MGHRA and CDR2 YSYEKL. The chain's CDR3 is CASSQDGGSSGNEQFF. As DNA, the CDR3 is TGCGCCAGCAGCCAAGATGGGGGTAGTTCGGGCAATGAGCAGTTCTTC.

This clonotype has at least ten counts. The V and J genes are TRBV29-1 and TRBJ2-5; perhaps TRBD2 as D (6 bases). There are 12 residues in the CDR3. Germline-derived CDR1 and CDR2 are SQVTM and ANQGSEA. V lost 4 bases, J lost 2 bases, and 8 bases lay in between. The CDR3 reads CSVGGDQETQYF. CDR3 nucleotides: TGCAGCGTTGGGGGGGATCAAGAGACCCAGTACTTC.

The chain is built from TRBV18 and TRBJ2-6; maybe TRBD2 (6 bases). Trimming removed 10 bases at V and 9 bases at J, with 19 bases between. This CDR3 contains 14 residues. Germline CDR1 and CDR2: KGHSH and LQKENI. The CDR3 nucleotides are TGTGCCACCCAGGAGGAGGGAGGAGGCAACGTCCTGACTTTC. It is translated as CATQEEGGGNVLTF. The variable domain in full, completed from reference TRBV18 and TRBJ2-6, reads NAGVMQNPRHLVRRRGQEARLRCSPMKGHSHVYWYRQLPEEGLKFMVYLQKENIIDESGMPKERFSAEFPKEGPSILRIQQVVRGDSAAYFCATQEEGGGNVLTFGAGSRLTVL.

The CDR3 loop reads CASRKLPETQYF. The CDR3 bases are TGTGCCAGCAGAAAACTACCGGAGACCCAGTACTTC. The V and J genes are TRBV6-6 and TRBJ2-5, with D unresolved. The CDR3 consists of 12 residues. Trimming shortened V by 6 bases and J by 5 bases, and 10 bases separated the two germline ends. Germline assignment: CDR1 MNHNY and CDR2 SVGAGI (reference sequence).

The chain combines TRBV10-3 with TRBJ2-3, with a tentative D call TRBD2 (6 bases). The CDR3 has 14 residues. Trimming removed 6 bases from V and 4 bases from J, with 14 bases in between. The germline V gene has CDR1 ENHRY and CDR2 SYGVKD. The CDR3, as DNA: TGTGCCATCAGGGCGACTGGGGGGTCAGATACGCAGTATTTT. Translation: CAIRATGGSDTQYF.

This chain uses TRBV3-1 with TRBJ2-7, with D possibly being TRBD2 (6 bases). In germline, CDR1 is LGHDT, CDR2 YNNKEL (reference sequence). V was trimmed by 1 base and J by 2 bases, leaving 21 bases between them. This CDR3 spans 18 amino acids. The CDR3 region has the DNA TGTGCCAGCAGCCAAGGGGTCAGAGTAGCGGAGCACACCTACGAGCAGTACTTC. It encodes CASSQGVRVAEHTYEQYF.

This clonotype was seen a few times. The CDR3 loop reads CAWDGPGIHYGYTF. The CDR3 bases are TGTGCCTGGGACGGACCAGGGATACACTATGGCTACACCTTC. The J gene is TRBJ1-2, the V gene TRBV30; possible D gene TRBD1, 5 bases. V gave up 5 bases and J gave up 3 bases, with 16 bases separating them. Germline CDR1 and CDR2: GTSNPN and SVGIG (reference sequence). The CDR3 sequence is 14 residues long.

This clonotype was recorded a few times. This rearrangement joins TRBV20-1 to TRBJ2-3; TRBD2 agrees at 9 bases. The CDR3 has 15 amino acids. Germline V gives CDR1 DFQATT, CDR2 SNEGSKA (reference sequence). The trim removed 0 bases at V and 2 bases at J, leaving 3 bases unmatched. The DNA of the CDR3 is TGCAGTGCTAGAGAACTAGCGGGCATCACAGATACGCAGTATTTT. Translation: CSARELAGITDTQYF.

This clonotype has a handful of counts. One junction end does not reproduce the germline sequence, and a read error may be involved. The chain combines TRBV30 with TRBJ1-2; D remains unclear. CDR3 length: 11 amino acids. Germline V CDR1 and CDR2: GTSNPN, SVGIG (reference sequence). The CDR3 loop is CAGSVDYGYTF. CDR3 sequence (DNA): TGTGCCGGGAGTGTAGACTATGGCTACACCTTC.

This chain uses TRBV5-1 with TRBJ1-1; D unresolved. Germline V gene lookup returns CDR1 SGHRS and CDR2 YFSETQ. Trimming shortened V by 3 bases and J by 0 bases, and 9 bases separated the two germline ends. There are 14 residues in the CDR3. This chain's CDR3 is CASSSTSMNTEAFF. CDR3 sequence (DNA): TGCGCCAGCAGCTCTACATCCATGAACACTGAAGCTTTCTTT.

In its sample, this clonotype was seen a few times. The CDR3 DNA is TGCAGTCCCTCACAGGGCGAGACTGGCTACACCTTC. Protein sequence: CSPSQGETGYTF. The chain employs TRBV20-1 and TRBJ1-2; a weak D match, TRBD1 (6 bases). CDR1 is DFQATT and CDR2 is SNEGSKA in the germline V gene (reference sequence). The CDR3 runs 12 residues. V was cut by 8 bases and J by 7 bases, with 17 bases left in between.

The V gene is TRBV19, the J gene TRBJ1-5, with 11 bases matching TRBD1. Per germline, CDR1 LNHDA and CDR2 SQIVND (reference sequence). With 3 bases clipped from V and 5 bases from J, the junction kept 9 bases outside the gene matches. The CDR3 spans 17 residues. Here the CDR3 reads CASSIGQGAIHYQPQHF. CDR3 in DNA: TGTGCCAGTAGTATCGGACAGGGGGCGATTCACTATCAGCCCCAGCATTTT.

This clonotype was counted between two and nine times. CDR3 bases: TGCAGCGTGAGGACTGGAATTGAGCAGTTCTTC. Translation gives CSVRTGIEQFF. V is TRBV29-1 and J is TRBJ2-1, with D possibly TRBD2 on 5 matching bases. Germline V gives CDR1 SQVTM, CDR2 ANQGSEA. The CDR3 is 11 amino acids. The V gene lost 6 bases and the J gene lost 9 bases, with 12 bases spanning the gap.

This clonotype has only a few counts. J is TRBJ1-2 and V is TRBV11-2, with D possibly matching TRBD1 (5 bases). V lost 0 bases and J 5 bases, leaving 10 bases between the germline ends. CDR3 length equals 14 residues. Germline V gene lookup returns CDR1 SGHAT and CDR2 FQNNGV. The CDR3 sequence: CASSLDWGDYGYTF. In DNA, the CDR3 is TGTGCCAGCAGCTTAGATTGGGGCGATTATGGCTACACCTTC.

This clonotype was seen only a few times. J is TRBJ1-5 and V is TRBV6-6; tentatively, D is TRBD1 (5 bases). This CDR3 comprises 16 residues. V was cut by 2 bases and J by 1 base, with 12 bases left in between. Germline V gene sequence: CDR1 MNHNY, CDR2 SVGAGI (reference sequence). This chain's CDR3 is CASSYGGSGSNQPQHF. Written as DNA, the CDR3 is TGTGCCAGCAGTTACGGGGGGTCGGGAAGCAATCAGCCCCAGCATTTT.

The genes are TRBV12-3 or TRBV12-4 and TRBJ2-5; TRBD2 aligns across 9 bases. With V trimmed by 3 bases and J by 3 bases, 11 bases remained unmatched. The CDR3 sequence is 17 residues long. The CDR3 loop reads CASSFGPGSSGEETQYF. CDR3 in DNA: TGTGCCAGCAGTTTCGGGCCCGGTTCTAGCGGGGAAGAGACCCAGTACTTC.

CDR3 sequence (DNA): TGTGCCAGCAGCTTAGCTGCGGGACTGCTTTACGAGCAGTACTTC. Amino acids: CASSLAAGLLYEQYF. The chain combines TRBV7-6 with TRBJ2-7; TRBD2 is a possible D gene (6 bases). CDR1 is SGHVS, CDR2 FNYEAQ, per germline. The ends were cut back, 0 bases at V and 4 bases at J, with 13 bases in the middle. The CDR3 has 15 residues.